This TCR beta chain was obtained from a study of blood T cell repertoires in COVID-19. For the study at large: The United States, Italy and Spain supplied acute and convalescent COVID-19 samples. Sample material is recorded as cDNA or gDNA derived from T cells, B-cell-depleted T cells, or PBMCs.

Assay: immunoSEQ multiplex PCR; the TCRdb copy retains only in-frame clones and omits some. This table holds some 29,000 clones, 70% to 90% found once. Seattle patients were enrolled while actively infected and followed longitudinally. Germline V lookup: CDR1 SGHRS, CDR2 YFSETQ. V was shortened by 0 bases and J by 6 bases, with 12 bases between the two germline ends. The CDR3 extends over 14 amino acids. The sequenced material came from peripheral blood. This TCR came from an elderly woman with COVID-19, enrolled during active disease. The chain uses TRBV5-1 and TRBJ1-1, with D hard to call. CDR3 in amino acids: CASSLGAGSPEAFF. The CDR3 bases are TGCGCCAGCAGCTTGGGGGCGGGAAGTCCTGAAGCTTTCTTT.